The 19 T cell receptor beta chains below were found in one sample sequenced in a study of STAT5B mutations in CD4+ large granular lymphocyte leukemia. Sequencing was performed with immunoSEQ multiplex PCR; in TCRdb, only in-frame clones are kept and a portion is missing. The data contain 9,500 to 10,000 clones, about 86% of them singletons. The sequenced material came from PBMCs. The source is a man aged 60-69 years with CD4+ T-cell large granular lymphocyte leukemia.

This rearrangement joins TRBV5-1 to TRBJ2-7; D is undetermined. The CDR3 totals 14 residues. Germline V CDR1 and CDR2: SGHRS, YFSETQ. V shed 0 bases and J shed 4 bases, with 11 bases lying between them. In DNA, the CDR3 is TGCGCCAGCAGCTTGGAAGGACCCCCTTACGAGCAGTACTTC. Amino acids: CASSLEGPPYEQYF.

The J gene is TRBJ2-3, the V gene TRBV1; the table's D call TRBD2 went unverified against the DNA. TRBV1 is assigned pseudogene status. The CDR3 contains 19 residues. The CDR3 here is CTSSQEGSSGRSGTDTQYF. CDR3 bases: TGCACCAGCAGCCAAGAAGGGTCTAGCGGGAGAAGTGGCACAGATACGCAGTATTTT.

The rearrangement joins TRBV2 to TRBJ2-5; a weak D match, TRBD2 (7 bases). Germline V lookup: CDR1 SNHLY, CDR2 FYNNEI. This CDR3 region has 17 residues. Deletions cut 0 bases from V and 1 base from J, with 15 bases between. The chain's CDR3 is CASSEAVGGGSQETQYF. The CDR3 DNA is TGTGCCAGCAGTGAAGCGGTGGGGGGGGGCAGCCAAGAGACCCAGTACTTC.

The V call is TRBV9, the J call TRBJ2-7, with TRBD1 matching over 9 bases. CDR1 SGDLS and CDR2 YYNGEE come from the germline V gene. After removal of 4 bases from V and 3 bases from J, the junction contained 5 bases not matched to a gene. This CDR3 spans 14 amino acids. DNA for the CDR3: TGTGCCAGCAGCCTACAGACAGGGGGCTACGAGCAGTACTTC. This gives the protein CASSLQTGGYEQYF.

The chain carries TRBV4-3 and TRBJ2-5, with no clear D. The J call may be in error: the DNA end matches TRBJ2-7 better. CDR1 and CDR2 (germline): LGHNA, YSLEER. This CDR3 is built from 15 residues. Here the CDR3 DNA reads TGCGCCAGCAGCCTTCGCGGCAACCCTTCCTACGAGCAGTACTTC. Translating gives CASSLRGNPSYEQYF.

The CDR3 reads CASSPRTGRNEKLFF. CDR3 bases: TGTGCCAGCAGCCCTCGGACAGGAAGGAATGAAAAACTGTTTTTT. The chain employs TRBV7-9 and TRBJ1-4; 7 bases align to TRBD1. This CDR3 contains 15 residues. V gave up 5 bases and J gave up 5 bases; unmatched junction bases: 8. Germline V gives CDR1 SEHNR, CDR2 FQNEAQ (reference sequence).

The chain couples TRBV7-8 to TRBJ1-2; TRBD1 matches 8 bases. The CDR3 runs 16 residues. Germline lookup yields CDR1 SGHVS and CDR2 FQNEAQ. The V segment lost 4 bases and the J segment 4 bases; nucleotides outside the gene matches: 11. The DNA for the CDR3 is TGTGCCAGCAGCTCATGGACAGGGTTGTCTCCCTATGGCTACACCTTC. Residues: CASSSWTGLSPYGYTF. Full variable domain (remainder filled in from reference TRBV7-8 and TRBJ1-2): GAGVSQSPRYKVAKRGQDVALRCDPISGHVSLFWYQQALGQGPEFLTYFQNEAQLDKSGLPSDRFFAERPEGSVSTLKIQRTQQEDSAVYLCASSSWTGLSPYGYTFGSGTRLTVV.

The gene calls are TRBV29-1 and TRBJ1-1; D is uncertain. Germline CDR1 reads SQVTM; CDR2 reads ANQGSEA. The CDR3 contains 13 residues. V lost 1 base and J 8 bases, leaving 14 bases between the germline ends. CDR3 in amino acids: CSVEGGQAYEAFF. CDR3 in DNA: TGCAGCGTTGAAGGGGGTCAGGCTTACGAAGCTTTCTTT.

J is TRBJ2-5 and V is TRBV29-1, with no clear D. The CDR3 runs 13 residues. V was cut by 0 bases and J by 3 bases, with 8 bases left in between. Germline lookup yields CDR1 SQVTM and CDR2 ANQGSEA. The CDR3 sequence is CSVEEAYEETQYF. In DNA, the CDR3 is TGCAGCGTTGAAGAAGCTTATGAAGAGACCCAGTACTTC. The full variable domain, in which reference TRBV29-1 and TRBJ2-5 provide the parts outside the CDR3, is SAVISQKPSRDICQRGTSLTIQCQVDSQVTMMFWYRQQPGQSLTLIATANQGSEATYESGFVIDKFPISRPNLTFSTLTVSNMSPEDSSIYLCSVEEAYEETQYFGPGTRLLVL.

This clone was found a few times. The chain joins TRBV29-1 to TRBJ1-1; D possibly corresponds to TRBD1 (5 bases). The CDR3 totals 13 residues. Germline-derived CDR1 and CDR2 are SQVTM and ANQGSEA. Trimming removed 6 bases from V and 5 bases from J, with 16 bases in between. The CDR3, as DNA: TGCAGCGTGACCGGGGGGGTTGATACTGAAGCTTTCTTT. Translating gives CSVTGGVDTEAFF.

This clone appeared once. The chain links TRBV7-2 to TRBJ2-2; D ambiguous. The germline CDR1 and CDR2 sequences are SGHTA and FQGNSA. CDR3 length: 15 amino acids. V was cut by 3 bases and J by 0 bases, with 8 bases left in between. The CDR3 here is CASSFAFANTGELFF. CDR3 nucleotides: TGTGCCAGCAGCTTTGCGTTCGCGAACACCGGGGAGCTGTTTTTT. The whole variable domain, filled in from reference TRBV7-2 and TRBJ2-2, reads GAGVSQSPSNKVTEKGKDVELRCDPISGHTALYWYRQSLGQGLEFLIYFQGNSAPDKSGLPSDRFSAERTGGSVSTLTIQRTQQEDSAVYLCASSFAFANTGELFFGEGSRLTVL.

The CDR3 bases are TGTGCCAGCTCACCACTTCAGGGCGGAAGCTCCTACAATGAGCAGTTCTTC. It codes for CASSPLQGGSSYNEQFF. The rearrangement joins TRBV18 to TRBJ2-1; tentative D call: TRBD1 (5 bases). Trimming stripped 1 base from V and 0 bases from J, with 13 bases between. Germline V lookup: CDR1 KGHSH, CDR2 LQKENI. This CDR3 contains 17 residues.

This clone turned up a few times. The same CDR3 arises from other DNA sequences in this sample as well. The chain has TRBV7-6 and TRBJ2-7; D is unresolved. Germline V gene data show CDR1 as SGHVS and CDR2 as FNYEAQ. Trimming removed 5 bases at V and 3 bases at J, with 5 bases between. CDR3 size: 11 residues. The CDR3 loop is CASSPGYEQYF. The CDR3 DNA reads as TGTGCCAGCAGCCCGGGCTACGAGCAGTACTTC.

The CDR3 sequence: CASSAYGTSYEQYF. The CDR3 DNA sequence: TGTGCCAGCAGCGCCTACGGGACATCCTACGAGCAGTACTTC. This chain uses TRBV9 with TRBJ2-7; possibly TRBD1 for D (6 bases). Germline loops: CDR1 SGDLS, CDR2 YYNGEE. The CDR3 contains 14 residues. V lost 3 bases, J lost 1 base, and 11 bases lay in between.

The chain carries TRBV7-2 and TRBJ2-1, with TRBD2 identical over 10 bases. With 5 bases clipped from V and 4 bases from J, the junction kept 5 bases outside the gene matches. The CDR3 extends over 15 amino acids. CDR1 and CDR2 (germline): SGHTA, FQGNSA. DNA for the CDR3: TGTGCCAGCAGCCTGGAAGCGGGAGGGTACAATGAGCAGTTCTTC. It specifies CASSLEAGGYNEQFF.

The genes are TRBV30 and TRBJ1-5, with D perhaps matching TRBD1 (5 bases). The V end lost 2 bases, the J end lost 5 bases, and 10 bases lay between the germline ends. Germline V gene data show CDR1 as GTSNPN and CDR2 as SVGIG (reference sequence). This CDR3 comprises 13 residues. The DNA of the CDR3 is TGTGCCTGGAGTCGGGAGGGGCATCAGCCCCAGCATTTT. This translates into CAWSREGHQPQHF.

The rearrangement uses TRBV6-5 and TRBJ2-4; 9 positions match TRBD1. The CDR3 extends over 14 amino acids. Trimming took 7 bases from V and 7 from J; bases not matched to a gene: 8. Germline-derived CDR1 and CDR2 are MNHEY and SVGAGI. The CDR3 protein is CASISGTGLNIQYF. CDR3 nucleotide sequence: TGTGCCAGCATTTCCGGGACAGGGCTCAACATTCAGTACTTC.

This rearrangement joins TRBV28 to TRBJ2-7; 9 nucleotides agree with TRBD1. The CDR3 is made up of 14 amino acids. Germline V gene data show CDR1 as MDHEN and CDR2 as SYDVKM. V was pared by 3 bases and J by 7 bases, with 7 bases of the junction left unmatched. CDR3 amino acids: CASSFMTGGGEQYF. The CDR3 nucleotides read TGTGCCAGCAGTTTTATGACAGGGGGTGGTGAGCAGTACTTC.

The V gene is TRBV7-3, the J gene TRBJ2-1; D is undetermined. Trimming left V 2 bases short and J 0 bases short, with 5 bases between. This CDR3 has 14 residues. From germline, CDR1 is SGHTA and CDR2 FQGTGA. The CDR3: CASSLHASYNEQFF. CDR3 in DNA: TGTGCCAGCAGCTTACACGCCTCCTACAATGAGCAGTTCTTC.